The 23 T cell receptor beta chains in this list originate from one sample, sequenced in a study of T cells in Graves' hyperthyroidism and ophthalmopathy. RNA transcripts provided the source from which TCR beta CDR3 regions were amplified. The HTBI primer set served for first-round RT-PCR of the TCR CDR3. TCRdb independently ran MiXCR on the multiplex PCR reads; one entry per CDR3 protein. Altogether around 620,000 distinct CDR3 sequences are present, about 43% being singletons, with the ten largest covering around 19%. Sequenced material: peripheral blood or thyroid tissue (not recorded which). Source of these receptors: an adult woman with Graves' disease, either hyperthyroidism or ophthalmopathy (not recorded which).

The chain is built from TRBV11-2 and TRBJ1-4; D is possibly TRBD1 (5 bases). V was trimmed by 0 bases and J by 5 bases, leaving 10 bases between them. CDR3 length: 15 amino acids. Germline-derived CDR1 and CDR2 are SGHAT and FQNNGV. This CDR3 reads CASSLEPGPNEKLFF. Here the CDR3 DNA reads TGTGCCAGCAGCTTAGAGCCGGGACCAAATGAAAAACTGTTTTTT.

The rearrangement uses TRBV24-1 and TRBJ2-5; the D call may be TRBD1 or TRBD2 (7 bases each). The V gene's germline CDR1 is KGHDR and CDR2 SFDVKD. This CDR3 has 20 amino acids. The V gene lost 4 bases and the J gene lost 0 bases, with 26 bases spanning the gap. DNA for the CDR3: TGTGCCACCAGTGACCGGGACAGACCGGGGGAGGGGGATTACCAAGAGACCCAGTACTTC. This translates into CATSDRDRPGEGDYQETQYF.

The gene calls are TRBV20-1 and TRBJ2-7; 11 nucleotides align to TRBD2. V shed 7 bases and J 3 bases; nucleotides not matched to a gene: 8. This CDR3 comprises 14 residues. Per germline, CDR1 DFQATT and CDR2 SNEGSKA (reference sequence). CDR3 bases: TGCAGTGTTGAACCCGGGACTAGCGGCTACGAGCAGTACTTC. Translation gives CSVEPGTSGYEQYF.

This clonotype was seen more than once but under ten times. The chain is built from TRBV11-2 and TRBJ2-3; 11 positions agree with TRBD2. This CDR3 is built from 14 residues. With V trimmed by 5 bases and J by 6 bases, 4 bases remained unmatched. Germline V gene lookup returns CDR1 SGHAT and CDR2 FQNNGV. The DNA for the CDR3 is TGTGCCAGCAGCCACCTAGCGGGAGGCGATACGCAGTATTTT. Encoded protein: CASSHLAGGDTQYF.

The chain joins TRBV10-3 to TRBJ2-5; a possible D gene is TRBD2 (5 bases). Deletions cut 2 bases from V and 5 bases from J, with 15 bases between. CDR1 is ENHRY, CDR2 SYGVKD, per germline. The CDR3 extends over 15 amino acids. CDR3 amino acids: CAISEDIGMMETQYF. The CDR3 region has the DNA TGTGCCATCAGTGAGGATATCGGGATGATGGAGACCCAGTACTTC.

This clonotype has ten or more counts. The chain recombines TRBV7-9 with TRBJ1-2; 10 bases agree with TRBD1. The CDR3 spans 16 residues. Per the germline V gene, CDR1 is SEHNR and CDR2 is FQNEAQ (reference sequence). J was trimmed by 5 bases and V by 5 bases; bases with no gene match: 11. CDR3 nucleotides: TGTGCCAGCAGCCTGGGGACAGGGGAAAGATCTTATGGCTACACCTTC. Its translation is CASSLGTGERSYGYTF.

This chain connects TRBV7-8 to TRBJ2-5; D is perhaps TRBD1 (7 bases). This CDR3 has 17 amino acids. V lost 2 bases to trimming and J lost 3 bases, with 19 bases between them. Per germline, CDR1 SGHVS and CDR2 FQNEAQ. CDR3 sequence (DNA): TGTGCCAGCAGCTTAAGGGGGGCGAACAGGGGTGAAGAGACCCAGTACTTC. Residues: CASSLRGANRGEETQYF.

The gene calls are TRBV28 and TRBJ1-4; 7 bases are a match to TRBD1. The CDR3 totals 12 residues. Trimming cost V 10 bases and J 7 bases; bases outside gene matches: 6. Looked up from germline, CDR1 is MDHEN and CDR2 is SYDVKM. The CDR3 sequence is CATKGAGEKLFF. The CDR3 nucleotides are TGTGCCACGAAGGGGGCTGGTGAAAAACTGTTTTTT.

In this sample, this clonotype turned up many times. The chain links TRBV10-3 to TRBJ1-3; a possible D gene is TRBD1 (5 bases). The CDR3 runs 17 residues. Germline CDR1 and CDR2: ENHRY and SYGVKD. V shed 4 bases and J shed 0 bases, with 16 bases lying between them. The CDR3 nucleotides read TGTGCCATCAGTGGGCCGGAGGGGAAGAGCTCTGGAAACACCATATATTTT. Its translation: CAISGPEGKSSGNTIYF.

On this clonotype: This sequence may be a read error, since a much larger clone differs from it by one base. CDR3 amino acids: CASSIGGDLHRYEQYF. In nucleotides, the CDR3 is TGTGCCAGTAGTATAGGAGGGGACTTACACCGCTACGAGCAGTACTTC. This chain links TRBV19 with TRBJ2-7, with D possibly TRBD2 on 6 matching bases. CDR3 size: 16 residues. V lost 1 base and J lost 3, with 16 bases in between. CDR1 LNHDA and CDR2 SQIVND come from the germline V gene (reference sequence).

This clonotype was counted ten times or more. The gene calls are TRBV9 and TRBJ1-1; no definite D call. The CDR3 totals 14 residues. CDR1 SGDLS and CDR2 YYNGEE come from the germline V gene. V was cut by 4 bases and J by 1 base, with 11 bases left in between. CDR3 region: CASSPIQTNTEAFF. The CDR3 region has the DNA TGTGCCAGCAGCCCGATACAAACGAACACTGAAGCTTTCTTT.

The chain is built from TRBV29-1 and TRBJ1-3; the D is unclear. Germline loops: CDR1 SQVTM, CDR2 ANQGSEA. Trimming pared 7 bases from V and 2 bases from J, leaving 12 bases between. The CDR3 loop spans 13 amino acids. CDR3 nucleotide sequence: TGCAGCGCTGGTGGGCAGCCTGGAAACACCATATATTTT. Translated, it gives CSAGGQPGNTIYF.

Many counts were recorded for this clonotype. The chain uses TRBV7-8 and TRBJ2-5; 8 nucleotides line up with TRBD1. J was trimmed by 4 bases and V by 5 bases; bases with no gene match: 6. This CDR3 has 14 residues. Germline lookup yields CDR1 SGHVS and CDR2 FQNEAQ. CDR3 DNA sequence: TGTGCCAGCAGCAATCGGACAGGGCGAGAGACCCAGTACTTC. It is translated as CASSNRTGRETQYF.

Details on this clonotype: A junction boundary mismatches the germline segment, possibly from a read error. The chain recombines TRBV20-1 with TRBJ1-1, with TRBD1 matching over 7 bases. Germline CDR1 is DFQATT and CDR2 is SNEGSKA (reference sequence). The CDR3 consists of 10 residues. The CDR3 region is CSASPGGTQF. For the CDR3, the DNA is TGCAGTGCTAGTCCAGGGGGAACTCAATTC.

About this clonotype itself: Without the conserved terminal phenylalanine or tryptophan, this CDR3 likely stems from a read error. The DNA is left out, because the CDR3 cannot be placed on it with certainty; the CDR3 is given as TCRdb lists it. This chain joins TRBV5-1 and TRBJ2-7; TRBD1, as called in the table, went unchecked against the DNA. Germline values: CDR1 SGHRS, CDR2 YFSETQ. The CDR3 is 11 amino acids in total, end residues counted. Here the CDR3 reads CASSWMGTANT.

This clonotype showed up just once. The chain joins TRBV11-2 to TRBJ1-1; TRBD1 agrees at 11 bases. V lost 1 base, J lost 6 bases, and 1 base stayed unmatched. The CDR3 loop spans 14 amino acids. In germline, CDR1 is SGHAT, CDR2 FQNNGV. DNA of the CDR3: TGTGCCAGCAGCTTAGGGACAGGGGGCCCTGAAGCTTTCTTT. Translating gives CASSLGTGGPEAFF.

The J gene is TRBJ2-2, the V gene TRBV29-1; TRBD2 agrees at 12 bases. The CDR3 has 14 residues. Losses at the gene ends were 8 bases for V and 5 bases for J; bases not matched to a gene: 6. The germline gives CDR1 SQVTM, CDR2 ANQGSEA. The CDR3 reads CSIRLAGVTGELFF. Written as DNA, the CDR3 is TGCAGCATACGACTAGCGGGGGTGACCGGGGAGCTGTTTTTT.

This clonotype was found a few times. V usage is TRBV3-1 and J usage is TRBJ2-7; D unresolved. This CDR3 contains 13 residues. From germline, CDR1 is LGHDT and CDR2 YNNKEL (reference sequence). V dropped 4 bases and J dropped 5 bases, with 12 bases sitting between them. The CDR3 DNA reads TGTGCCAGCAGCCGCCTTTCAGTGGACGAGCAGTACTTC. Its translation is CASSRLSVDEQYF.

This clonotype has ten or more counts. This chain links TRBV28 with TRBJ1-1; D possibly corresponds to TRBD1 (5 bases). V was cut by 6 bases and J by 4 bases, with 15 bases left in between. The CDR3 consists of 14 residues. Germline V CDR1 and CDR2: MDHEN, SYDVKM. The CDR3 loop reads CASRGAGRPTEAFF. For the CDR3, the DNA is TGTGCCAGCAGGGGAGCAGGGAGGCCCACTGAAGCTTTCTTT. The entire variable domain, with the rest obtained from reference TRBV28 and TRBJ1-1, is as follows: DVKVTQSSRYLVKRTGEKVFLECVQDMDHENMFWYRQDPGLGLRLIYFSYDVKMKEKGDIPEGYSVSREKKERFSLILESASTNQTSMYLCASRGAGRPTEAFFGQGTRLTVV.

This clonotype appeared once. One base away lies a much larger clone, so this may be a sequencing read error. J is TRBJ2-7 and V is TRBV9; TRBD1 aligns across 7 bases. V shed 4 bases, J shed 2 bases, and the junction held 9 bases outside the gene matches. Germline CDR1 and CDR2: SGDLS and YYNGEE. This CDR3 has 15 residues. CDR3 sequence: CASSHTWGQTYEQYF. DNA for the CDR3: TGTGCCAGCAGCCACACCTGGGGACAGACCTACGAGCAGTACTTC.

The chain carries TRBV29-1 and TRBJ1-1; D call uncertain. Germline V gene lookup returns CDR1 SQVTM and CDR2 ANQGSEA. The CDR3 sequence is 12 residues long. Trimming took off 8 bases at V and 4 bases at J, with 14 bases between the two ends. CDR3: CSLATSGTEAFF. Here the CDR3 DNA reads TGCAGCTTGGCGACATCGGGCACTGAAGCTTTCTTT.

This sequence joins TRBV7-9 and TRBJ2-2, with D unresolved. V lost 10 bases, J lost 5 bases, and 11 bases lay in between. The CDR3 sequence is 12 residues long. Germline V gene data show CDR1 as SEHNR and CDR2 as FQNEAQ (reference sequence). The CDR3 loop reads CATYSVTGELFF. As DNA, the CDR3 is TGTGCCACCTACTCGGTAACCGGGGAGCTGTTTTTT.

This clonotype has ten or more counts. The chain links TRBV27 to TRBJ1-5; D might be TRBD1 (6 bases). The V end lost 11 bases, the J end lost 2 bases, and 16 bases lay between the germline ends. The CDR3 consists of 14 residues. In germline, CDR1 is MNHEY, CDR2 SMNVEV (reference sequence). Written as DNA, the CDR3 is TGTGCCTCGAGGGGGAATTCTGGCAATCAGCCCCAGCATTTT. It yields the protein CASRGNSGNQPQHF.